This passage covers 19 T cell receptor beta chains from one sample sequenced in a study of breast tumors, draining lymph nodes, adjacent tissues. TCRdb used MiXCR to reprocess the multiplex PCR reads, holding one entry per CDR3 protein. The table includes some 47,000 distinct CDR3 sequences, about 40% detected once. The sample taken for sequencing was breast tumor tissue. The receptors were sampled from a female donor with breast cancer. Some clones in this sample may be carry-over from other donors' samples.

A note on this clonotype: One end of the junction varies from germline; a read error may be responsible. V gene TRBV5-1 combines with J gene TRBJ2-3, with D perhaps TRBD1 or TRBD2 (5 bases each). Germline-derived CDR1 and CDR2 are SGHRS and YFSETQ. The length of the CDR3 is 13 residues. The CDR3 bases are TGCGCCAGCACCTTGGGGGAGTTGGATACGCAGTATTTT. This gives the protein CASTLGELDTQYF. The full variable domain, with the rest looked up from reference TRBV5-1 and TRBJ2-3, is KAGVTQTPRYLIKTRGQQVTLSCSPISGHRSVSWYQQTPGQGLQFLFEYFSETQRNKGNFPGRFSGRQFSNSRSEMNVSTLELGDSALYLCASTLGELDTQYFGPGTRLTVL.

This clonotype was observed at least ten times. V and J are TRBV7-2 and TRBJ2-3; D call uncertain. Germline CDR1 SGHTA, CDR2 FQGNSA. The CDR3 covers 16 residues. V lost 6 bases to trimming and J lost 5 bases, with 21 bases between them. The CDR3 DNA is TGTGCCAGCAGGTCGAGGACGGCCCGAGACCGAGATACGCAGTATTTT. It yields the protein CASRSRTARDRDTQYF.

The genes are TRBV20-1 and TRBJ2-3; 12 bases map to TRBD2. This CDR3 is built from 18 residues. Trimming cost V 6 bases and J 2 bases; bases outside gene matches: 15. Germline CDR1 and CDR2: DFQATT and SNEGSKA (reference sequence). In nucleotides, the CDR3 is TGCAGTGCCACGACTAGCGGGAGTAGGGGGAAATACACAGATACGCAGTATTTT. This encodes CSATTSGSRGKYTDTQYF.

CDR3 DNA sequence: TGCAGTGCTAGAGCTGGACAGGGGGCGGAAGGCTACACCTTC. Protein sequence: CSARAGQGAEGYTF. The gene calls are TRBV20-1 and TRBJ1-2; 11 bases align to TRBD1. Unmatched junction bases numbered 6, after V lost 1 base and J lost 8 bases. In germline, CDR1 is DFQATT, CDR2 SNEGSKA (reference sequence). This CDR3 is 14 amino acids long.

The V and J genes are TRBV9 and TRBJ1-2, with a tentative D call TRBD1 (5 bases). The CDR3 contains 16 residues. Germline V lookup: CDR1 SGDLS, CDR2 YYNGEE. Trimming took 0 bases from V and 3 from J, leaving 15 bases between them. CDR3 in DNA: TGTGCCAGCAGCGTAGGGGCTAGCGGGGGAGACTATGGCTACACCTTC. As protein: CASSVGASGGDYGYTF.

The chain carries TRBV11-3 and TRBJ1-2; D is unresolved. The germline CDR1 and CDR2 sequences are SGHNT and YENEEA. The CDR3 length is 12 residues. V dropped 6 bases and J dropped 3 bases, with 8 bases sitting between them. CDR3 loop: CASRTRDYGYTF. The CDR3 DNA is TGTGCCAGCAGAACGCGAGACTATGGCTACACCTTC. Based on the CDR3 plus reference TRBV11-3 and TRBJ1-2, the full variable domain is EAGVVQSPRYKIIEKKQPVAFWCNPISGHNTLYWYLQNLGQGPELLIRYENEEAVDDSQLPKDRFSAERLKGVDSTLKIQPAELGDSAVYLCASRTRDYGYTFGSGTRLTVV.

This clonotype was seen at least ten times. This chain links TRBV27 with TRBJ1-5, with D tentatively TRBD1 (6 bases). Germline V gene lookup returns CDR1 MNHEY and CDR2 SMNVEV (reference sequence). Trimming took 2 bases from V and 8 from J, leaving 10 bases between them. There are 13 residues in the CDR3. The CDR3 reads CASSLTGYEPQHF. The CDR3 bases are TGTGCCAGCAGTTTAACAGGGTATGAGCCCCAGCATTTT.

This clonotype was counted at least ten times. The chain links TRBV6-5 to TRBJ1-6; 7 nucleotides match TRBD1. V lost 2 bases and J lost 10; bases outside the gene matches: 5. This CDR3 contains 14 residues. CDR1 is MNHEY and CDR2 is SVGAGI in the germline V gene. The CDR3 sequence: CASSYNRGGSPLHF. DNA of the CDR3: TGTGCCAGCAGTTACAACAGGGGCGGCTCACCCCTCCACTTT.

There are many counts of this clonotype. The CDR3 DNA sequence: TGCAGTGCTAGTCGACAGGGCCGGGAGGGCTACACCTTC. Translated: CSASRQGREGYTF. This rearrangement joins TRBV20-1 to TRBJ1-2; 7 positions agree with TRBD1. This CDR3 region has 13 residues. Germline-derived CDR1 and CDR2 are DFQATT and SNEGSKA (reference sequence). With 3 bases clipped from V and 8 bases from J, the junction kept 9 bases outside the gene matches.

This clonotype appeared many times. The rearrangement uses TRBV12-3 or TRBV12-4 and TRBJ2-3; 13 bases match TRBD2. The CDR3 runs 15 residues. J gave up 4 bases and V 6 bases, and 4 bases lay outside the gene matches. The CDR3 coding sequence is TGTGCCAGCAGCCGCACTAGCGGGAGGGCAGATACGCAGTATTTT. As protein: CASSRTSGRADTQYF.

The chain joins TRBV2 to TRBJ2-7, with 10 bases matching TRBD1. Germline CDR1 and CDR2: SNHLY and FYNNEI. The junction had 9 bases not matched to a gene; V was cut back by 4 bases and J by 0 bases. This CDR3 comprises 17 residues. The CDR3 loop is CASSVGSWDRGSYEQYF. The DNA for the CDR3 is TGTGCCAGCAGTGTAGGATCATGGGACAGGGGCTCCTACGAGCAGTACTTC.

The chain is built from TRBV12-3 or TRBV12-4 and TRBJ2-5; D perhaps matches TRBD2 (7 bases). The CDR3 extends over 16 amino acids. V was clipped by 3 bases and J by 0 bases, with 14 bases between them. CDR3 amino acids: CASSLRGRGYQETQYF. DNA of the CDR3: TGTGCCAGCAGTTTGAGGGGGAGGGGGTACCAAGAGACCCAGTACTTC.

This clonotype was seen at least ten times. The chain joins TRBV6-1 to TRBJ2-7; 7 bases fit TRBD2. Germline-derived CDR1 and CDR2 are MNHNS and SASEGT. CDR3 size: 13 residues. J lost 3 bases, V lost 6 bases, and 5 bases had no gene match. CDR3 DNA sequence: TGTGCCAGCAGCCCCCGCGGGGGCTACGAGCAGTACTTC. Amino acid sequence: CASSPRGGYEQYF.

This clonotype appeared many times. The chain uses TRBV27 and TRBJ1-6; the D is unclear. Germline loops: CDR1 MNHEY, CDR2 SMNVEV (reference sequence). The CDR3 loop spans 12 amino acids. Between the trimmed V and J ends, which lost 3 bases and 5 bases, there was a span of 2 bases. The CDR3 DNA reads TGTGCCAGCAGTTTGCATAATTCACCCCTCCACTTT. This translates into CASSLHNSPLHF.

This clonotype was seen many times. The V call is TRBV5-1, the J call TRBJ2-7; D gene uncertain. Per germline, CDR1 SGHRS and CDR2 YFSETQ. Trimming removed 1 base at V and 1 base at J, with 15 bases between. The CDR3 sequence is 16 residues long. The CDR3 region has the DNA TGCGCCAGCAGCTTGAATGTGGGATTGGGGTCCTACGAGCAGTACTTC. This translates into CASSLNVGLGSYEQYF.

There are many counts of this clonotype. The chain carries TRBV4-3 and TRBJ2-3; 11 bases are shared with TRBD2. V lost 0 bases, J lost 4 bases, and 9 bases stayed unmatched. The CDR3 is 18 amino acids. Germline assignment: CDR1 LGHNA and CDR2 YSLEER. CDR3 coding DNA: TGCGCCAGCAGCCAAGACCCCGGAGGGACTAGCGGCTCAGATACGCAGTATTTT. Translating it yields CASSQDPGGTSGSDTQYF.

With respect to this clonotype: A read error may produce the germline difference seen at one junction end. The chain combines TRBV5-1 with TRBJ2-1; 9 positions match TRBD2. Germline V CDR1 and CDR2: SGHRS, YFSETQ. The CDR3 runs to 14 residues. CDR3 DNA: TGCGTCAGCGGTAGTAGCGGGGGATACAATGAGCAGTTCTTC. Translating it yields CVSGSSGGYNEQFF. The full variable domain, completed using reference TRBV5-1 and TRBJ2-1, is KAGVTQTPRYLIKTRGQQVTLSCSPISGHRSVSWYQQTPGQGLQFLFEYFSETQRNKGNFPGRFSGRQFSNSRSEMNVSTLELGDSALYLCVSGSSGGYNEQFFGPGTRLTVL.

Worth noting for this clonotype: One base away lies a much larger clone, so this may be a sequencing read error. The rearrangement joins TRBV20-1 to TRBJ2-7; D not resolved. V lost 3 bases, J lost 6 bases, and 18 bases lay in between. This CDR3 region has 14 residues. Per the germline V gene, CDR1 is DFQATT and CDR2 is SNEGSKA (reference sequence). CDR3 loop: CSASPPQNYSEQYF. CDR3 coding DNA: TGCAGTGCTAGCCCGCCCCAGAATTACTCCGAGCAGTACTTC.

This clonotype was picked up one time. The chain couples TRBV29-1 to TRBJ2-2, with a tentative D call TRBD2 (6 bases). Trimming removed 8 bases at V and 4 bases at J, with 11 bases between. Germline lookup yields CDR1 SQVTM and CDR2 ANQGSEA. The CDR3 runs 12 residues. CDR3 DNA: TGCAGCTCTGTGGGGGGCACCGGGGAGCTGTTTTTT. As protein: CSSVGGTGELFF.